This T cell receptor beta chain was found in a study of PD-1 blockade in classical Hodgkin lymphoma. Sequencing used immunoSEQ multiplex PCR; TCRdb keeps in-frame clones, though not all of them. The sample lists about 90,000 clones, about 83% occurring once. The time point was: cycle 4 day 1 (C4D1), after 5 to 7 weeks of nivolumab. Every patient had relapsed following autologous stem cell transplantation, and cohorts differed in brentuximab vedotin exposure. Germline V gives CDR1 SGHNT, CDR2 YENEEA. This CDR3 spans 15 amino acids. V was cut by 2 bases and J by 2 bases, with 9 bases left in between. The sequencing used peripheral blood mononuclear cells (PBMCs), collected before the fourth cycle of nivolumab. This TCR was recovered from a human donor with classical Hodgkin lymphoma. The V and J genes are TRBV11-3 and TRBJ2-2; D remains unclear. DNA of the CDR3: TGTGCCAGCAGCTTAACGGCAGTAAACACCGGGGAGCTGTTTTTT. This translates into CASSLTAVNTGELFF. Full variable domain (rest looked up from reference TRBV11-3 and TRBJ2-2): EAGVVQSPRYKIIEKKQPVAFWCNPISGHNTLYWYLQNLGQGPELLIRYENEEAVDDSQLPKDRFSAERLKGVDSTLKIQPAELGDSAVYLCASSLTAVNTGELFFGEGSRLTVL.